The rows below give T cell receptor beta chains drawn from one sample of a study of cytomegalovirus exposure and HLA in healthy donors. Clones were read by immunoSEQ multiplex PCR, and TCRdb kept only the in-frame ones, dropping some. The table shows roughly 150,000 clones, with about three quarters occurring only once. Input material: PBMCs. These receptors came from a male donor in good health and CMV-seronegative. Each CDR3 is given with its conserved first and last residue. A D gene is named only where the DNA matches it firmly. Size is omitted from some rows. Given values are once, few, many or a class for expanded clones.

cdr3_nt | cdr3_aa | v_call | clone_size | d_call | j_call
TGTGCCAGCAGCCTGAGGGTAACTAATGAAAAACTGTTTTTT | CASSLRVTNEKLFF | TRBV14 | . | . | TRBJ1-4
TGTGCCTGGAGTGGGTTGGGGGGGCTCCGTCAGCCCCAGCATTTT | CAWSGLGGLRQPQHF | TRBV30 | . | . | TRBJ1-5
TGTTCCAGCAGCTTAACAGGGTCAACAAGGCACTATGGCTACACCTTC | CSSSLTGSTRHYGYTF | TRBV7-9 | . | . | TRBJ1-2
TGTGCCAGCAGCCGCCGCTCAGTCTCCTACAATGAGCAGTTCTTC | CASSRRSVSYNEQFF | TRBV7-9 | few | . | TRBJ2-1
TGCGCCAGCAGCTTTGGGACTAGCGGGATAGGGCCAATCTATGAGCAGTTCTTC | CASSFGTSGIGPIYEQFF | TRBV5-1 | . | TRBD2 | TRBJ2-1
TGTGCCAGCAGCTCCGGGACTAGCGGGGTGAACACCGGGGAGCTGTTTTTT | CASSSGTSGVNTGELFF | TRBV13 | . | TRBD2 | TRBJ2-2
TGTGCCAGCAGACCAGGCGGGAAATCACCCCTCCACTTT | CASRPGGKSPLHF | TRBV27 | . | . | TRBJ1-6
TGTGCCAGCCGTGAAGTGGGAGGGAGCTACGAGCAGTACTTC | CASREVGGSYEQYF | TRBV5-6 | . | TRBD2 | TRBJ2-7
TGTGCCAGCAGCCGCGAGGCGGGCGCCTACAATGAGCAGTTCTTC | CASSREAGAYNEQFF | TRBV25-1 | . | . | TRBJ2-1
TGTGCCAGCAGCGAAGGAAAGAAGGGGGTCTCTGGGGCCAACGTCCTGACTTTC | CASSEGKKGVSGANVLTF | TRBV7-9 | few | . | TRBJ2-6
TGTGCCAGCAGTCCCGGACAGACCCTAGTCTATGGCTACACCTTC | CASSPGQTLVYGYTF | TRBV7-9 | . | . | TRBJ1-2
TGTGCCAGCAGCTCGGGACAGGGGGCAGGTGAAGAGACCCAGTACTTC | CASSSGQGAGEETQYF | TRBV7-3 | . | TRBD1 | TRBJ2-5
TGTGCCAGCAGTACCGGGACAGCATTATATGGCTACACCTTC | CASSTGTALYGYTF | TRBV25-1 | few | TRBD1 | TRBJ1-2
TGTGCCAGCAGCATGGGACTAGCGGGGGTCTCGAACACCGGGGAGCTGTTTTTT | CASSMGLAGVSNTGELFF | TRBV5-4 | . | TRBD2 | TRBJ2-2
TGTGCCAGCAGCTGCAGGGGCCTTGGAAACACCATATATTTT | CASSCRGLGNTIYF | TRBV7-3 | . | . | TRBJ1-3
TGTGCCAGTAGTATAAGAGGGGGCGGGTACGAGCAGTACTTC | CASSIRGGGYEQYF | TRBV19 | . | TRBD1 | TRBJ2-7
TGTGCCAGCAGTACGACAGGGGAGCAGTACTTC | CASSTTGEQYF | TRBV27 | . | TRBD1 | TRBJ2-7
TGTGCCAGCAGCAAGCGACAGGCCCCCGACTTC | CASSKRQAPDF | TRBV21-1 | . | . | TRBJ2-7
TGTGCCAGCAGCAATGGACAGGTTGATTATGGCTACACCTTC | CASSNGQVDYGYTF | TRBV5-5 | . | TRBD1 | TRBJ1-2
TGCGCCAGCAGTGAGACAGAGAACACTGAAGCTTTCTTT | CASSETENTEAFF | TRBV6-6 | . | . | TRBJ1-1
TGTGCCAGCAGCCCCGGACTAGCGGGAGATACGCAGTATTTT | CASSPGLAGDTQYF | TRBV7-2 | . | TRBD2 | TRBJ2-3
TGTGCCAGTAACGAAGGGGTCCTAGCGGGAGTTACCGGGGAGCTGTTTTTT | CASNEGVLAGVTGELFF | TRBV19 | . | TRBD2 | TRBJ2-2
TGTGCCAGCAGCCCCTTTACTGGGGGGAATCAGCCCCAGCATTTT | CASSPFTGGNQPQHF | TRBV16 | . | . | TRBJ1-5
TGTGCCAGCTCACCAACTGGGAACACTGAAGCTTTCTTT | CASSPTGNTEAFF | TRBV18 | . | . | TRBJ1-1
TGCAGCGCTAGGGGGACAGGGACTAACTATGGCTACACCTTC | CSARGTGTNYGYTF | TRBV29-1 | . | TRBD1 | TRBJ1-2
TGTGCCAGCTCACCGGACAGAAACTCGGCAACTAATGAAAAACTGTTTTTT | CASSPDRNSATNEKLFF | TRBV18 | . | . | TRBJ1-4
TGTGCCAGCAGTGAAGCAACAGGGACCACAGATACGCAGTATTTT | CASSEATGTTDTQYF | TRBV2 | . | . | TRBJ2-3
TGTGCCACCAGCGGGGACAGGGCGTCCACTGAAGCTTTCTTT | CATSGDRASTEAFF | TRBV15 | . | TRBD1 | TRBJ1-1
TGTGCCAGCAGCCTGGGGACAGGGTCATCCTACGAGCAGTACTTC | CASSLGTGSSYEQYF | TRBV4-2 | . | TRBD1 | TRBJ2-7
TGTGCCATCAGAGATAGCCTGAATGAGCAGTTCTTC | CAIRDSLNEQFF | TRBV10-3 | once | . | TRBJ2-1
TGTGCCACCAGTCATGACAGTCAAGAGACCCAGTACTTC | CATSHDSQETQYF | TRBV15 | . | . | TRBJ2-5
TGTGCCAGCAGTCTACCCGGGACACGTAAGGAGCAGTACTTC | CASSLPGTRKEQYF | TRBV6-6 | . | . | TRBJ2-7
TGTGCCAGCAGTGATCTAGGGGGCCAAGAGACCCAGTACTTC | CASSDLGGQETQYF | TRBV25-1 | . | . | TRBJ2-5
TGTGCTAGCACCCTTGGCGGGGGGAAGACCCAGTACTTC | CASTLGGGKTQYF | TRBV7-7 | . | TRBD2 | TRBJ2-5
TGTGCCAGCAGCTTATTGAGCGGCTCCTACAATGAGCAGTTCTTC | CASSLLSGSYNEQFF | TRBV7-3 | . | . | TRBJ2-1
TGTGCCAGCAGTGCGACAGGGGTCCCCGGGGAGCTGTTTTTT | CASSATGVPGELFF | TRBV6-1 | . | TRBD1 | TRBJ2-2
TGTGCCAGCTCAACGGGACAGGGTAATACCGGGGAGCTGTTTTTT | CASSTGQGNTGELFF | TRBV18 | . | TRBD1 | TRBJ2-2
TGCGCCAGCAGCTCGGGGGACAGGGCGGGTGGCTACACCTTC | CASSSGDRAGGYTF | TRBV5-1 | . | TRBD1 | TRBJ1-2
TGTGCCAGTAGTATAGAACGACTAGCGGGAGCCGGGGAGCTGTTTTTT | CASSIERLAGAGELFF | TRBV19 | once | TRBD2 | TRBJ2-2
TGCGCCAGCAACCCCAGCGGGAATTCCTACGAGCAGTACTTC | CASNPSGNSYEQYF | TRBV5-1 | . | TRBD2 | TRBJ2-7
TGTGCCAGCAGTCTTTCCGGACTAGCATCAGATACGCAGTATTTT | CASSLSGLASDTQYF | TRBV27 | few | TRBD2 | TRBJ2-3
TGTGCCACCGGACCGGGGGAGGATGGCTACACCTTC | CATGPGEDGYTF | TRBV25-1 | . | . | TRBJ1-2
TGTGCCAGCAGTGAAGGAGGGCCCTTTAGCACAGATACGCAGTATTTT | CASSEGGPFSTDTQYF | TRBV2 | . | . | TRBJ2-3
TGTGCCAGCAGCTTCCTAGCGGGGGGAAACAATGAGCAGTTCTTC | CASSFLAGGNNEQFF | TRBV7-8 | . | TRBD2 | TRBJ2-1
TGTGCCAGCAGTTACTCGGGGGGGTATCAGCCCCAGCATTTT | CASSYSGGYQPQHF | TRBV6-5 | few | . | TRBJ1-5
TGTGCCAGCAGTCACCTAGCGGGAGGGAACATTCAGTACTTC | CASSHLAGGNIQYF | TRBV6-6 | once | TRBD2 | TRBJ2-4
TGTGCCTCACGGACAGTAGGCGCCCTTAACTATGGCTACACCTTC | CASRTVGALNYGYTF | TRBV6-5 | . | . | TRBJ1-2
TGTGCCAGCAGTCTCGGACAGGGACGAAATTCACCCCTCCACTTT | CASSLGQGRNSPLHF | TRBV27 | . | TRBD1 | TRBJ1-6
TGCGCCAGCAGTGACCCCGGGACAGGGGGCGGCGTGGATACGCAGTATTTT | CASSDPGTGGGVDTQYF | TRBV10-1 | . | TRBD1 | TRBJ2-3
TGCGCCAGCAGCAGCCGACAGGGAGGTGGGACCCAGTACTTC | CASSSRQGGGTQYF | TRBV5-1 | . | . | TRBJ2-5